This TCR beta chain was profiled in a study of memory CD4+ T cells and cytomegalovirus serostatus. This clone qualifies as medium-sized (0.01 to 0.1%). Single viable CD3+CD4+CD8-CD45RO+ cells were sorted as the memory CD4+ T cells. Assay: immunoSEQ multiplex PCR; the TCRdb copy retains only in-frame clones and omits some. The sample yields roughly 86,000 clones, 75% to 90% seen once. The material sequenced was memory CD4+ T cells from blood. The sequence was obtained from an adult in good health and CMV-seropositive.

The CDR3 coding sequence is TGTGCCAGCAGCTTAGAGGCAGGATCCTACACTGAAGCTTTCTTT. This codes for CASSLEAGSYTEAFF. The V and J genes are TRBV7-2 and TRBJ1-1; no definite D call. Germline V gene sequence: CDR1 SGHTA, CDR2 FQGNSA. Trimming shortened V by 1 base and J by 3 bases, and 12 bases separated the two germline ends. The CDR3 is 15 residues long.